Listed here is a single T cell receptor beta chain. Its target is unknown. Amplification of TCR beta CDR3 regions was performed using RNA transcripts as template. The TCR CDR3 was amplified in a first-round RT-PCR using the HTBI primer set. Using its own MiXCR run on the multiplex PCR reads, TCRdb lists one record per CDR3 protein. The data hold around 620,000 distinct CDR3 sequences, with 13% to 15% observed a single time. V lost 6 bases and J lost 6, with 17 bases in between. The CDR3 runs to 15 residues. CDR1 and CDR2 from the germline V gene are MNHEY and SVGEGT. The data were taken from a study of T cells in Graves' hyperthyroidism and ophthalmopathy. Study-level results: Most expanded thyroid clonotypes above 0.001 recurred in blood. Separation of ophthalmopathy from stable hyperthyroidism was achieved by a 13 V-J model.

Material for sequencing was blood. This TCR was sampled from a woman aged 18-29 years with Graves' ophthalmopathy. V usage is TRBV6-2 or TRBV6-3 and J usage is TRBJ1-4, with D possibly matching TRBD1 (6 bases). The CDR3, as DNA: TGTGCCAGCAGCAGCCCGGACAGCAACTATGAAAAACTGTTTTTT. Protein: CASSSPDSNYEKLFF.